Listed here are 27 T cell receptor beta chains from one sample, sequenced in a study of blood T cells in healthy people across ages. The use of a sample-barcoded 5' primer and a J-beta primer mix characterized a second PCR of 7 to 11 cycles. TCRdb independently ran MiXCR on the 5' RACE reads; one entry per CDR3 protein. The data contain hundreds of thousands of distinct CDR3 sequences, about 29% of them seen just once; the ten biggest clones take up approximately 3.7%. In addition, the sample was reused for a study of T cells of mothers and their children.

Sample: blood. The receptors were gathered from a boy between 2 and 10 years old in good health.

V gene TRBV12-3 or TRBV12-4 combines with J gene TRBJ1-1; D gene unclear. The CDR3 extends over 13 amino acids. V lost 8 bases, J lost 4 bases, and 14 bases lay in between. CDR3 sequence reads: CASRTEVGTEAFF. DNA of the CDR3: TGTGCCAGCCGTACGGAGGTGGGCACTGAAGCTTTCTTT.

This clonotype was recorded many times. DNA for the CDR3: TGTGCCAGCAGCTTCGCTAGCGGGAGGGTCCAAGAGACCCAGTACTTC. It codes for CASSFASGRVQETQYF. The V and J genes are TRBV7-2 and TRBJ2-5; TRBD2 agrees at 12 bases. This CDR3 is 16 amino acids long. Germline V CDR1 and CDR2: SGHTA, FQGNSA. Trimming took 3 bases from V and 1 from J; bases not matched to a gene: 3.

This chain links TRBV4-1 with TRBJ2-5, with D uncertain. Trimming pared 0 bases from V and 1 base from J, leaving 6 bases between. The CDR3 consists of 14 residues. Germline-derived CDR1 and CDR2 are MGHRA and YSYEKL. CDR3 sequence (DNA): TGCGCCAGCAGCCAAGAATTATCCCAAGAGACCCAGTACTTC. Encoded protein: CASSQELSQETQYF.

This clonotype has only a few counts. The CDR3: CASSPGDRLGSPKKETQYF. Here the CDR3 DNA reads TGCGCCAGCAGCCCGGGAGACAGGTTGGGGAGTCCCAAGAAGGAGACCCAGTACTTC. The chain has TRBV5-1 and TRBJ2-5; D may correspond to TRBD1 or TRBD2 (6 bases each). Germline V gives CDR1 SGHRS, CDR2 YFSETQ. The CDR3 runs to 19 residues. V lost 4 bases, J lost 5 bases, and 30 bases lay in between.

The sample holds one count of this clonotype. This sequence joins TRBV4-3 and TRBJ1-4; D remains ambiguous. The V gene lost 1 base and the J gene lost 5 bases, with 14 bases spanning the gap. The CDR3 covers 16 residues. Germline-derived CDR1 and CDR2 are LGHNA and YSLEER. CDR3 sequence reads: CASSQGRKTKNEKLFF. The CDR3 DNA reads TGCGCCAGCAGCCAAGGGAGAAAGACCAAGAATGAAAAACTGTTTTTT.

This chain uses TRBV6-5 with TRBJ1-4, with D possibly matching TRBD1 (5 bases). The CDR3 runs to 15 residues. V lost 2 bases and J 8 bases, leaving 15 bases between the germline ends. The germline gives CDR1 MNHEY, CDR2 SVGAGI. The CDR3 nucleotides are TGTGCCAGCAGTTACGAAGGCAGGGTAAAAGAAAAACTGTTTTTT. Translating it yields CASSYEGRVKEKLFF.

This clonotype was seen only a few times. The CDR3 bases are TGTGCCAGCAGAACGGCCCTCCCCTACAATGAGCAGTTCTTC. Its protein is CASRTALPYNEQFF. This rearrangement joins TRBV12-3 or TRBV12-4 to TRBJ2-1; D is uncertain. CDR3 length: 14 residues. V lost 6 bases and J lost 2, with 11 bases in between.

Many counts were recorded for this clonotype. V gene TRBV7-9 combines with J gene TRBJ1-4; D is perhaps TRBD1 (5 bases). V was shortened by 0 bases and J by 6 bases, with 8 bases between the two germline ends. CDR1 and CDR2 (germline): SEHNR, FQNEAQ (reference sequence). This CDR3 has 14 amino acids. Here the CDR3 reads CASSLAGPDEKLFF. As DNA, the CDR3 is TGTGCCAGCAGCTTAGCGGGACCGGATGAAAAACTGTTTTTT. Complete variable domain (other parts from reference TRBV7-9 and TRBJ1-4): DTGVSQNPRHKITKRGQNVTFRCDPISEHNRLYWYRQTLGQGPEFLTYFQNEAQLEKSRLLSDRFSAERPKGSFSTLEIQRTEQGDSAMYLCASSLAGPDEKLFFGSGTQLSVL.

This sequence joins TRBV6-2 or TRBV6-3 and TRBJ2-1; 9 nucleotides align to TRBD2. Germline CDR1 MNHEY, CDR2 SVGEGT. CDR3 size: 18 residues. The V gene end was trimmed by 2 bases and the J gene end by 0 bases; junction bases not matched to a gene: 8. CDR3 in amino acids: CASSYPSGRLSSYNEQFF. The CDR3 DNA reads as TGTGCCAGCAGTTACCCCAGCGGGAGGCTGAGCTCCTACAATGAGCAGTTCTTC.

The chain couples TRBV20-1 to TRBJ1-3, with a weak D call TRBD1 (6 bases). Germline assignment: CDR1 DFQATT and CDR2 SNEGSKA (reference sequence). Trimming cost V 5 bases and J 8 bases, with 19 bases left between them. This CDR3 spans 14 amino acids. CDR3 amino acids: CSALKTGTKDTIYF. Written as DNA, the CDR3 is TGCAGTGCTCTAAAGACAGGCACGAAGGACACCATATATTTT.

This sequence joins TRBV30 and TRBJ1-4, with D unclear. CDR3 length: 11 residues. Deletions cut 2 bases from V and 2 bases from J, with 0 bases between. Per the germline V gene, CDR1 is GTSNPN and CDR2 is SVGIG (reference sequence). The CDR3 DNA follows: TGTGCCTGGAGTACTAATGAAAAACTGTTTTTT. The encoded protein is CAWSTNEKLFF.

V usage is TRBV7-9 and J usage is TRBJ2-5, with TRBD2 matching over 7 bases. CDR1 and CDR2 (germline): SEHNR, FQNEAQ (reference sequence). The CDR3 has 14 amino acids. The V and J ends lost 4 bases and 11 bases, in that order; junction bases with no gene match: 13. The chain's CDR3 is CASSYVGGIDEQYF. The CDR3 DNA follows: TGTGCCAGCAGCTATGTGGGAGGGATAGATGAGCAGTACTTC.

The chain recombines TRBV4-3 with TRBJ2-1; D call uncertain. This CDR3 has 15 residues. Germline CDR1 LGHNA, CDR2 YSLEER. Trimming stripped 0 bases from V and 4 bases from J, with 10 bases between. The CDR3 reads CASSQDVGKYNEQFF. The CDR3 DNA reads TGCGCCAGCAGCCAAGATGTGGGCAAGTACAATGAGCAGTTCTTC.

In this sample, this clonotype turned up a few times. The V call is TRBV29-1, the J call TRBJ1-1, with D maybe TRBD1 (5 bases). The V end was cut by 4 bases, the J end by 5 bases, with 26 bases between. CDR1 is SQVTM and CDR2 is ANQGSEA in the germline V gene. CDR3 size: 17 residues. The CDR3 DNA reads as TGCAGCGTTGTAACGCCAGAACGGAGAGGGAGGGGTACTGAAGCTTTCTTT. As protein: CSVVTPERRGRGTEAFF.

This chain uses TRBV7-9 with TRBJ2-5; tentatively, D is TRBD1 (5 bases). The CDR3 is 15 amino acids. The ends were cut back, 7 bases at V and 0 bases at J, with 15 bases in the middle. The germline CDR1 and CDR2 sequences are SEHNR and FQNEAQ (reference sequence). Written as DNA, the CDR3 is TGTGCCAGCAACCTCGAGACAGCGTACCAAGAGACCCAGTACTTC. Its translation: CASNLETAYQETQYF.

This clonotype showed up many times. The V gene is TRBV18, the J gene TRBJ2-5, with D unclear. Trimming took off 2 bases at V and 2 bases at J, with 6 bases between the two ends. The CDR3 totals 13 residues. The germline V gene has CDR1 KGHSH and CDR2 LQKENI. CDR3 nucleotides: TGTGCCAGCTCACCAAGGACGCAAGAGACCCAGTACTTC. Amino acid sequence: CASSPRTQETQYF.

The rearrangement uses TRBV13 and TRBJ2-7; perhaps D is TRBD1 or TRBD2 (5 bases each). Germline lookup yields CDR1 PRHDT and CDR2 FYEKMQ (reference sequence). The V end lost 0 bases, the J end lost 7 bases, and 22 bases lay between the germline ends. The CDR3 consists of 17 residues. CDR3: CASSLGGPFHYYNEQYF. DNA for the CDR3: TGTGCCAGCAGCTTAGGGGGACCATTTCACTACTACAATGAGCAGTACTTC.

The chain links TRBV29-1 to TRBJ2-7; 9 nucleotides agree with TRBD1. The J segment lost 4 bases and the V segment lost 7 bases, leaving 11 bases of the junction unmatched. In germline, CDR1 is SQVTM, CDR2 ANQGSEA. The CDR3 runs 14 residues. In DNA form, the CDR3 reads TGCAGCGCGACGACAGGGGGTATACTTTACGAGCAGTACTTC. Protein sequence: CSATTGGILYEQYF.

The gene calls are TRBV7-8 and TRBJ1-1, with 8 bases matching TRBD1. V shed 6 bases, J shed 4 bases, and the junction held 4 bases outside the gene matches. Germline CDR1 reads SGHVS; CDR2 reads FQNEAQ. This CDR3 has 13 residues. CDR3: CASSQGASTEAFF. CDR3 sequence (DNA): TGTGCCAGCAGTCAGGGGGCGAGCACTGAAGCTTTCTTT.

This clonotype came up a few times. V is TRBV7-9 and J is TRBJ2-7, with 7 bases aligning to TRBD1. The ends lost 4 bases at V and 0 bases at J; junction bases unmatched: 6. This CDR3 is built from 15 residues. CDR1 and CDR2 from the germline V gene are SEHNR and FQNEAQ (reference sequence). The CDR3 coding sequence is TGTGCCAGCAGCTCCCCGACAGGGAGCTCCTACGAGCAGTACTTC. Translating gives CASSSPTGSSYEQYF.

This chain joins TRBV5-1 and TRBJ2-5; TRBD2 matches at 7 bases. CDR3 length: 14 residues. V trimming: 3 bases; J trimming: 5 bases; junction bases outside the gene matches: 7. Germline loops: CDR1 SGHRS, CDR2 YFSETQ. This CDR3 is CASSSGLGSETQYF. CDR3 sequence (DNA): TGCGCCAGCAGCTCTGGACTAGGGTCTGAGACCCAGTACTTC.

V and J are TRBV20-1 and TRBJ2-4, with TRBD2 identical over 7 bases. V was clipped by 5 bases and J by 7 bases; unmatched bases: 11. The CDR3 has 14 amino acids. Per germline, CDR1 DFQATT and CDR2 SNEGSKA (reference sequence). The CDR3 DNA reads TGCAGTGCTGCCCGGACTAGGTTCCAGAACATTCAGTACTTC. Translation gives CSAARTRFQNIQYF.

Only a few counts were recorded for this clonotype. This sequence joins TRBV5-8 and TRBJ1-1; D remains unclear. The germline V gene has CDR1 SGHTS and CDR2 YDEGEE. V lost 0 bases, J lost 1 base, and 13 bases lay in between. The CDR3 sequence is 16 residues long. In DNA, the CDR3 is TGTGCCAGCAGCTTGGACGGGCCACTGAGGAACACTGAAGCTTTCTTT. It specifies CASSLDGPLRNTEAFF.

This chain links TRBV25-1 with TRBJ1-1, with unresolved D. The V end lost 5 bases, the J end lost 1 base, and 8 bases lay between the germline ends. The CDR3 length is 13 residues. In germline, CDR1 is MGHDK, CDR2 SYGVNS. CDR3 coding DNA: TGTGCCAGCAGTTCGCTGAGGAACACTGAAGCTTTCTTT. Its translation is CASSSLRNTEAFF.

This clonotype occurred a few times. J is TRBJ2-5 and V is TRBV7-9; TRBD1 aligns across 9 bases. The J call may be incorrect, as the DNA end agrees better with TRBJ2-7. The CDR3 is 15 residues long. CDR1 is SEHNR and CDR2 is FQNEAQ in the germline V gene (reference sequence). This CDR3 reads CASSGTGGAPYEQYF. The DNA of the CDR3 is TGTGCCAGCAGCGGAACAGGGGGCGCCCCCTACGAGCAGTACTTC.

The CDR3 reads CAISESNQGYGYTF. Here the CDR3 DNA reads TGTGCCATCAGTGAGTCGAACCAGGGATATGGCTACACCTTC. J is TRBJ1-2 and V is TRBV10-3; D might be TRBD1 (5 bases). The CDR3 runs 14 residues. Germline lookup yields CDR1 ENHRY and CDR2 SYGVKD. The V end was cut by 0 bases, the J end by 5 bases, with 10 bases between.

This chain connects TRBV5-1 to TRBJ2-4, with a tentative D call TRBD2 (6 bases). Germline V gives CDR1 SGHRS, CDR2 YFSETQ. The CDR3 runs 15 residues. Trimming removed 3 bases from V and 8 bases from J, with 18 bases in between. As DNA, the CDR3 is TGCGCCAGCAGCTCGGGGCGGGGAGACCGGGACATTCAGTACTTC. It translates to CASSSGRGDRDIQYF.